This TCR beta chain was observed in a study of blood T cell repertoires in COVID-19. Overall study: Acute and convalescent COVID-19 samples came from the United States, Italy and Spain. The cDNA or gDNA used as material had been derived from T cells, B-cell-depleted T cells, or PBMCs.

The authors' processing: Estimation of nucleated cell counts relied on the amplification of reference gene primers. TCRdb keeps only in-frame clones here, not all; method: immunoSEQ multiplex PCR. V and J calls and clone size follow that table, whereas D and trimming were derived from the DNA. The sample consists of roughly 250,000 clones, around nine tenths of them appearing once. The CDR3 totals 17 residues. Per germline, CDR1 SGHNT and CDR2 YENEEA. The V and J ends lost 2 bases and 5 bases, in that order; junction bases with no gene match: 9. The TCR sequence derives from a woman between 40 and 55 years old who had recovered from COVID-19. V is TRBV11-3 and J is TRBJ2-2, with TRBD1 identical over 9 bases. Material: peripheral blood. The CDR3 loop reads CASSLLAGTGRTGELFF. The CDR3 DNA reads TGTGCCAGCAGCTTACTTGCCGGGACAGGGAGGACCGGGGAGCTGTTTTTT.